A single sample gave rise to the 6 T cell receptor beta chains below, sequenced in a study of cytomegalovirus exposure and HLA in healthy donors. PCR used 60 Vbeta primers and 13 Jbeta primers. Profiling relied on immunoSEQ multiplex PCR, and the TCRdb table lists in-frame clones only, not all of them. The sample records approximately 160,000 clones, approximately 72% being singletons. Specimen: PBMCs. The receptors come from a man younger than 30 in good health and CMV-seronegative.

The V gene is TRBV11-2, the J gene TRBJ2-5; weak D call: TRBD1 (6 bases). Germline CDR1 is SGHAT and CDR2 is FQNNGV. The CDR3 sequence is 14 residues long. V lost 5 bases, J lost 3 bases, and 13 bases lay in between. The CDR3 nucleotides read TGTGCCAGCAGCCTCGGACAGTTCGAAGAGACCCAGTACTTC. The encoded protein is CASSLGQFEETQYF.

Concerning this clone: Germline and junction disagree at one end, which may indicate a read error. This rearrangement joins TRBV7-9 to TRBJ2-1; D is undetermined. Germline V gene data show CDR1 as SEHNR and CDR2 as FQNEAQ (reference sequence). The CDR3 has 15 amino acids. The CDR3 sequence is CSSSSPSFSYNEQFF. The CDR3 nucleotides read TGTTCCAGCAGCTCCCCCTCTTTCTCCTACAATGAGCAGTTCTTC.

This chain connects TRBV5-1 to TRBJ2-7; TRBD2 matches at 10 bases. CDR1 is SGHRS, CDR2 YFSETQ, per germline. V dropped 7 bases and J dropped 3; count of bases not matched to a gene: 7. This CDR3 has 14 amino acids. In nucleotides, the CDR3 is TGCGCCAGCGCACGGCTAGCGGGAGACTACGAGCAGTACTTC. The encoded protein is CASARLAGDYEQYF.

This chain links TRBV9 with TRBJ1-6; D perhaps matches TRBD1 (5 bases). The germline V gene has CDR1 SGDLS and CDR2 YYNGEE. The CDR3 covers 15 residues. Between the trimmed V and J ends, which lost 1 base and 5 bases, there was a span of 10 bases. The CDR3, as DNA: TGTGCCAGCAGCGTAACAGGTTCCAATAATTCACCCCTCCACTTT. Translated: CASSVTGSNNSPLHF.

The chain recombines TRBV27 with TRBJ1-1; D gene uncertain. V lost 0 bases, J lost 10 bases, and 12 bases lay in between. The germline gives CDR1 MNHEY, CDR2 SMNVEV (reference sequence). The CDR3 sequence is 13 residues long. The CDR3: CASSLSAALGAFF. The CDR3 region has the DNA TGTGCCAGCAGTTTATCGGCGGCATTAGGAGCTTTCTTT.

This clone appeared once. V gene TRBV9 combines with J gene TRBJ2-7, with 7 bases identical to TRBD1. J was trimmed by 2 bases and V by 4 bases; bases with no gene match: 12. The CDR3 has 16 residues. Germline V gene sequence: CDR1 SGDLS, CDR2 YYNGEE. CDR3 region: CASSSGPGQSTYEQYF. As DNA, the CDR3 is TGTGCCAGCAGCTCTGGACCGGGACAGTCGACCTACGAGCAGTACTTC. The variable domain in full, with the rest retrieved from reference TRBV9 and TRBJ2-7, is DSGVTQTPKHLITATGQRVTLRCSPRSGDLSVYWYQQSLDQGLQFLIQYYNGEERAKGNILERFSAQQFPDLHSELNLSSLELGDSALYFCASSSGPGQSTYEQYFGPGTRLTVT.